Shown below are 5 T cell receptor beta chains from a single sample sequenced in a study of T cell responses to AZD1222 COVID-19 vaccine. Clones were sequenced by immunoSEQ multiplex PCR, and TCRdb holds only the in-frame ones, with some missing. The repertoire holds around 120,000 clones, with 75% to 90% as singletons. The specimen comprised peripheral blood, sampled on day 0 of MenACWY control vaccination. These receptors came from an adult in good health.

This chain connects TRBV7-3 to TRBJ2-3; 8 bases map to TRBD1. The germline V gene has CDR1 SGHTA and CDR2 FQGTGA. This CDR3 has 15 residues. Trimming at V came to 5 bases and at J to 6 bases, leaving 10 bases not matched to a gene. The CDR3 nucleotides read TGTGCCAGCAGCATCGGACAGGGAGCGTCGGATACGCAGTATTTT. It specifies CASSIGQGASDTQYF.

The chain has TRBV30 and TRBJ1-4; the D gene is possibly TRBD1 (6 bases). The CDR3 sequence is 12 residues long. Germline CDR1 reads GTSNPN; CDR2 reads SVGIG (reference sequence). Trimming shortened V by 1 base and J by 11 bases, and 11 bases separated the two germline ends. The CDR3 DNA sequence: TGTGCCTGGAGTGAGGGGGTCGGGAAACTGTTTTTT. It encodes CAWSEGVGKLFF. Complete variable domain (other parts from reference TRBV30 and TRBJ1-4): SQTIHQWPATLVQPVGSPLSLECTVEGTSNPNLYWYRQAAGRGLQLLFYSVGIGQISSEVPQNLSASRPQDRQFILSSKKLLLSDSGFYLCAWSEGVGKLFFGSGTQLSVL.

The chain links TRBV6-2 or TRBV6-3 to TRBJ2-5; 15 nucleotides match TRBD2. Germline V gene lookup returns CDR1 MNHEY and CDR2 SVGEGT. The V gene end was trimmed by 2 bases and the J gene end by 3 bases; junction bases not matched to a gene: 4. The CDR3 runs to 17 residues. The CDR3 loop reads CASSYRGTSGGKETQYF. CDR3 DNA: TGTGCCAGCAGTTACCGCGGGACTAGCGGGGGGAAAGAGACCCAGTACTTC.

The rearrangement joins TRBV7-9 to TRBJ2-5; 12 nucleotides agree with TRBD1. Germline V CDR1 and CDR2: SEHNR, FQNEAQ (reference sequence). The ends lost 1 base at V and 5 bases at J; junction bases unmatched: 5. The CDR3 covers 16 residues. CDR3 nucleotide sequence: TGTGCCAGCAGCTTAGTCGGGACAGGGGGCGACGAGACCCAGTACTTC. Its translation: CASSLVGTGGDETQYF.

The V call is TRBV7-3, the J call TRBJ1-1, with D maybe TRBD1 (5 bases). Deletions cut 4 bases from V and 1 base from J, with 13 bases between. The CDR3 runs 15 residues. CDR1 and CDR2 from the germline V gene are SGHTA and FQGTGA. The CDR3 is CASSSLGGGNTEAFF. CDR3 coding DNA: TGTGCCAGCAGCTCACTTGGGGGAGGGAACACTGAAGCTTTCTTT. The full variable domain, its missing parts supplied by reference TRBV7-3 and TRBJ1-1, is GAGVSQTPSNKVTEKGKYVELRCDPISGHTALYWYRQSLGQGPEFLIYFQGTGAADDSGLPNDRFFAVRPEGSVSTLKIQRTERGDSAVYLCASSSLGGGNTEAFFGQGTRLTVV.